One sample yielded the 11 T cell receptor beta chains listed below, sequenced in a study of blood T cells in healthy people across ages. The use of a sample-barcoded 5' primer and a J-beta primer mix characterized a second PCR of 7 to 11 cycles. Each CDR3 protein gets one entry after TCRdb re-called the 5' RACE reads with MiXCR. The sample includes roughly 800,000 distinct CDR3 sequences, about three fifths seen only once; the top ten take over 20%. The specimen was blood. The receptors shown here come from a man younger than 45 in good health.

V gene TRBV11-3 combines with J gene TRBJ2-1; tentative D call: TRBD2 (6 bases). Germline values: CDR1 SGHNT, CDR2 YENEEA. Deletions cut 3 bases from V and 0 bases from J, with 9 bases between. The CDR3 runs 15 residues. The CDR3 nucleotides read TGTGCCAGCAGCTTCGGAGGGGTCTCCTACAATGAGCAGTTCTTC. It is translated as CASSFGGVSYNEQFF.

The chain has TRBV4-2 and TRBJ1-4; no reliable D call. V was clipped by 0 bases and J by 8 bases, with 13 bases between them. The germline V gene has CDR1 LGHNA and CDR2 YNFKEQ. The length of the CDR3 is 15 residues. CDR3 in amino acids: CASSQERQPGEKLFF. CDR3 DNA: TGTGCCAGCAGCCAAGAAAGGCAGCCGGGGGAAAAACTGTTTTTT.

The rearrangement joins TRBV6-6 to TRBJ1-2; D unresolved. V gave up 5 bases and J gave up 3 bases, with 22 bases separating them. Germline assignment: CDR1 MNHNY and CDR2 SVGAGI (reference sequence). CDR3 size: 17 residues. CDR3 DNA sequence: TGTGCCAGCAGTCGACGGGGAGATGTGTTTATGGACTATGGCTACACCTTC. It specifies CASSRRGDVFMDYGYTF.

This clonotype has a single count. The rearrangement links TRBV28 to TRBJ2-1; unclear D gene. The CDR3 totals 11 residues. Germline V gene lookup returns CDR1 MDHEN and CDR2 SYDVKM. V was clipped by 8 bases and J by 10 bases, with 12 bases between them. CDR3 coding DNA: TGTGCCAGCGAATCTCTCCGGGAGCAGTTCTTC. Translated: CASESLREQFF.

This clonotype has at least ten counts. The V call is TRBV9, the J call TRBJ1-2, with TRBD1 matching over 10 bases. V lost 2 bases, J lost 8 bases, and 6 bases stayed unmatched. Germline-derived CDR1 and CDR2 are SGDLS and YYNGEE. The CDR3 is 14 amino acids. The CDR3 DNA sequence: TGTGCCAGCAGCGTGGGGACAGGGGATTTCGGCTACACCTTC. It translates to CASSVGTGDFGYTF.

The chain has TRBV7-2 and TRBJ2-3, with D unclear. Germline values: CDR1 SGHTA, CDR2 FQGNSA. V was trimmed by 5 bases and J by 4 bases, leaving 7 bases between them. There are 12 residues in the CDR3. DNA of the CDR3: TGTGCCAGCAGCGGAAAATCAGATACGCAGTATTTT. Amino acid sequence: CASSGKSDTQYF.

Written as DNA, the CDR3 is TGTGCCAGCAGCCCCCTACAGGGTATCGGCACTGAAGCTTTCTTT. It codes for CASSPLQGIGTEAFF. The gene calls are TRBV13 and TRBJ1-1; D is possibly TRBD1 (6 bases). The germline V gene encodes CDR1 PRHDT and CDR2 FYEKMQ (reference sequence). Trimming stripped 5 bases from V and 4 bases from J, with 17 bases between. The CDR3 sequence is 15 residues long.

This clonotype was recorded a few times. The rearrangement uses TRBV12-3 or TRBV12-4 and TRBJ2-1, with D possibly called TRBD1 or TRBD2 (5 bases each). Trimming cost V 3 bases and J 8 bases, with 11 bases left between them. This CDR3 is 13 amino acids long. Here the CDR3 DNA reads TGTGCCAGCAGTTTGCTAGCCAGGGATGAGCAGTTCTTC. Encoded protein: CASSLLARDEQFF.

This clonotype was seen only once. In DNA form, the CDR3 reads TGTGCCAGCAGTTACTTAGTTGGTGCTAGCGGGAACAACGAGCAGTACTTC. Its translation is CASSYLVGASGNNEQYF. The chain recombines TRBV6-2 or TRBV6-3 with TRBJ2-7; 9 nucleotides match TRBD2. Trimming took 1 base from V and 5 from J; bases not matched to a gene: 12. The CDR3 has 17 residues. Germline assignment: CDR1 MNHEY and CDR2 SVGEGT.

A few counts support this clonotype. The chain uses TRBV9 and TRBJ1-1; unclear D gene. The V end was cut by 4 bases, the J end by 11 bases, with 15 bases between. Germline values: CDR1 SGDLS, CDR2 YYNGEE. The CDR3 extends over 12 amino acids. Written as DNA, the CDR3 is TGTGCCAGCAGCCCTGGTGGGCACGGGGCTTTCTTT. This codes for CASSPGGHGAFF.

This clonotype was seen repeatedly, ten times or more. The chain joins TRBV7-8 to TRBJ2-3, with D possibly being TRBD1 or TRBD2 (5 bases each). V lost 7 bases and J lost 4, with 9 bases in between. The CDR3 runs 12 residues. The germline V gene encodes CDR1 SGHVS and CDR2 FQNEAQ. The CDR3 protein is CASKRGADTQYF. CDR3 DNA sequence: TGTGCCAGCAAAAGGGGAGCAGATACGCAGTATTTT.